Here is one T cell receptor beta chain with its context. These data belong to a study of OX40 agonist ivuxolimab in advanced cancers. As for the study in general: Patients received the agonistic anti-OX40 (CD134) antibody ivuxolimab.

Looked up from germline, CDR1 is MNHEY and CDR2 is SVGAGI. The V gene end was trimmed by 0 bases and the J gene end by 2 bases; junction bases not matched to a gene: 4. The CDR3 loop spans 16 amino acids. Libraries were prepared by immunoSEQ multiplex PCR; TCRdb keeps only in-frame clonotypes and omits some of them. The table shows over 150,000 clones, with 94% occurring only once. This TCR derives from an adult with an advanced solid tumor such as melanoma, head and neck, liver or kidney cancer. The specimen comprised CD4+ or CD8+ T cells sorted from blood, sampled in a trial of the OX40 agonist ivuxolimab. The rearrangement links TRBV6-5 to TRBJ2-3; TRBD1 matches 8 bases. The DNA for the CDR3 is TGTGCCAGCAGTTACTCGACGACAGGGGTCACAGATACGCAGTATTTT. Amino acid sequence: CASSYSTTGVTDTQYF.